This T cell receptor beta chain was documented in a study of blood T cell repertoires in COVID-19. This clone was seen a handful of times. CDR1 and CDR2 (germline): LGHNA, YSLEER. Trimming left V 0 bases short and J 5 bases short, with 10 bases between. The CDR3 spans 15 residues. Produced via immunoSEQ multiplex PCR; TCRdb's table is partial and in-frame only. The profile shows approximately 210,000 clones, 82% of them singletons. The V call is TRBV4-3, the J call TRBJ1-4; D is unresolved. This TCR derives from a woman aged 35 to 49 with acute or convalescent COVID-19. The sequenced sample consisted of peripheral blood. The CDR3 DNA reads TGCGCCAGCAGCCAAGATAGAAAGAACAATGAAAAACTGTTTTTT. Its protein is CASSQDRKNNEKLFF.